The T cell receptor beta chain under discussion was sequenced for a study of monozygotic twins with inflammatory bowel disease. The CDR3 runs to 14 residues. The germline gives CDR1 SGHAT, CDR2 FQNNGV. Concerning this clonotype itself: Its specificity is not known.

Study conclusions and caveats: Discordant twins showed the same repertoire similarity as concordant twins, possibly from limited power. With inverse Simpson as the measure, TCRbeta diversity was lower in IBD patients than in healthy co-twins. The data gave no support to a single strong IBD-associated signal or clonotype.

TCRdb re-analyzed the 5' RACE reads; it lists each CDR3 protein once, without DNA. Recorded for this sample: tens of thousands of distinct CDR3 sequences. V usage is TRBV11-2 and J usage is TRBJ2-3; TCRdb designates TRBD2, a call that cannot be tested without DNA. The sequenced sample was blood. The sequence was obtained from a human donor with ulcerative colitis or Crohn's disease, or a healthy co-twin of an affected twin (not recorded which). CDR3 region: CASSPSRGGDTQYF.